The 2 T cell receptor beta chains given below trace back to one sample, sequenced in a study of blood T cell repertoires in COVID-19. The table came from immunoSEQ multiplex PCR; TCRdb's copy has only in-frame clones and leaves some out. The sample has approximately 360,000 clones, more than 80% seen once; the top ten hold roughly 1.2%. The material sequenced was peripheral blood. These receptors came from a man between 35 and 55 years old with acute or convalescent COVID-19.

This chain links TRBV3-1 (or the pseudogene TRBV3-2) with TRBJ1-2; D not certain. V shed 2 bases and J shed 5 bases, with 6 bases lying between them. Germline values: CDR1 LGHDT, CDR2 YNNKEL (reference sequence). This CDR3 is 12 amino acids long. The CDR3 loop reads CASSQNQYGYTF. The CDR3 DNA reads as TGTGCCAGCAGCCAAAATCAGTATGGCTACACCTTC.

This clone came up once. The CDR3 protein is CASSTRDSPLSYGYTF. The CDR3 DNA reads as TGTGCCAGCAGCACACGGGACAGCCCTCTGTCGTATGGCTACACCTTC. The V and J genes are TRBV7-8 and TRBJ1-2; the match to TRBD1 covers 7 bases. CDR3 length: 16 residues. With 5 bases clipped from V and 5 bases from J, the junction kept 14 bases outside the gene matches. Germline V gene sequence: CDR1 SGHVS, CDR2 FQNEAQ.